A selection of T cell receptor beta chains follows, all from one sample in a study of cytomegalovirus exposure and HLA in healthy donors. Measured with immunoSEQ multiplex PCR; TCRdb has only the in-frame clones, and not every one. This table holds approximately 220,000 clones, more than 60% found once. Sequencing input: PBMCs. The receptors stem from a young woman in good health and CMV-seronegative. CDR3s include the opening cysteine and the closing phenylalanine or tryptophan. The D gene is left open where the match is weak. Rows give clone size only sometimes, using once, few, many, or a class for an expanded clone.

>-|TRBD1|TRBV6-6|TRBJ2-1|15
CASGPWRQGVVEQFF
TGTGCCAGCGGACCATGGCGACAGGGGGTGGTTGAGCAGTTCTTC
>-|-|TRBV5-4|TRBJ2-2|15
CASSTRGLNTGELFF
TGTGCCAGCAGCACCCGGGGACTTAACACAGGGGAGCTGTTTTTT
>few|-|TRBV7-9|TRBJ1-5|12
CASSSQNQPQHF
TGTGCCAGCAGCTCTCAGAATCAGCCCCAGCATTTT
>-|TRBD1|TRBV5-6|TRBJ1-2|16
CASSLGAGDRAGGYTF
TGTGCCAGCAGCTTGGGGGCCGGGGACAGGGCGGGAGGCTACACCTTC
>-|-|TRBV19|TRBJ2-3|19
CASSTYQGERNQYTDTQYF
TGTGCCAGTAGTACTTACCAGGGCGAAAGGAATCAGTACACAGATACGCAGTATTTT
>-|-|TRBV5-4|TRBJ2-7|11
CASNSGYEQYF
TGTGCCAGCAACAGCGGCTACGAGCAGTACTTC
>once|-|TRBV30|TRBJ2-3|14
CAWRGQGSTDTQYF
TGTGCCTGGAGAGGGCAGGGGAGCACAGATACGCAGTATTTT
>-|-|TRBV15|TRBJ1-2|14
CATSRSGGGDGYTF
TGTGCCACCAGCAGATCGGGAGGGGGGGATGGCTACACCTTC
>once|TRBD1|TRBV4-2|TRBJ1-1|16
CASSQTPDRADTEAFF
TGTGCCAGCAGCCAAACCCCGGACAGGGCGGACACTGAAGCTTTCTTT
>once|-|TRBV29-1|TRBJ1-3|13
CSAQGTPGNTIYF
TGCAGCGCACAGGGAACCCCTGGAAACACCATATATTTT
>-|TRBD1|TRBV4-1|TRBJ2-7|15
CASSQPGQGSYEQYF
TGCGCCAGCAGCCAACCGGGACAGGGGTCCTACGAGCAGTACTTC
>few|-|TRBV6-5|TRBJ2-3|14
CASSSLGWSDTQYF
TGTGCCAGCAGCTCGCTAGGTTGGTCAGATACGCAGTATTTT
>-|-|TRBV5-6|TRBJ2-5|11
CASSSVETQYF
TGTGCCAGCAGCTCCGTGGAGACCCAGTACTTC
>-|-|TRBV10-3|TRBJ2-3|14
CAISESSATDTQYF
TGTGCCATCAGTGAGTCTAGTGCCACAGATACGCAGTATTTT
>-|TRBD1|TRBV13|TRBJ1-1|15
CASSFSGQGITEAFF
TGTGCCAGCAGCTTTTCTGGACAGGGGATCACTGAAGCTTTCTTT
>-|TRBD2|TRBV5-4|TRBJ2-1|15
CASRAGTSSYNEQFF
TGTGCCAGCAGAGCCGGGACTAGTAGCTACAATGAGCAGTTCTTC
>few|TRBD1|TRBV11-2|TRBJ2-2|16
CASSSWDRENTGELFF
TGTGCCAGCAGCTCCTGGGACAGGGAGAACACCGGGGAGCTGTTTTTT
>-|-|TRBV14|TRBJ2-3|17
CASSPLPTGPFTDTQYF
TGTGCCAGCAGCCCCCTCCCAACAGGACCCTTCACAGATACGCAGTATTTT
>-|-|TRBV5-1|TRBJ2-4|14
CASSLAGKDDIQYF
TGCGCCAGCAGCTTGGCAGGGAAGGACGACATTCAGTACTTC
>-|TRBD1|TRBV6-6|TRBJ1-1|16
CASSHPGQGANTEAFF
TGTGCCAGCAGCCATCCGGGACAGGGAGCGAACACTGAAGCTTTCTTT
>-|TRBD1|TRBV2|TRBJ1-4|11
CAIRTGGKLFF
TGTGCCATAAGGACAGGGGGAAAACTGTTTTTT
>-|-|TRBV11-3|TRBJ1-4|12
CASSFRVEKLFF
TGTGCCAGCAGCTTTCGAGTTGAAAAACTGTTTTTT
>-|TRBD1|TRBV19|TRBJ1-2|13
CASRQGWLNGYTF
TGTGCCAGTCGACAGGGGTGGCTAAATGGCTACACCTTC
>-|TRBD1|TRBV6-6|TRBJ1-5|13
CASSGTGGQPQHF
TGTGCCAGCAGCGGGACAGGGGGTCAGCCCCAGCATTTT
>-|TRBD2|TRBV10-3|TRBJ2-7|14
CATAAGGSSYEQYF
TGTGCCACCGCAGCGGGGGGTAGCTCCTACGAGCAGTACTTC
>-|TRBD1|TRBV6-5|TRBJ2-5|16
CASSYVGGQGIETQYF
TGTGCCAGCAGTTACGTGGGCGGACAGGGTATTGAGACCCAGTACTTC
>-|TRBD2|TRBV7-8|TRBJ2-7|15
CASSRGLAVPYEQYF
TGTGCCAGCAGCCGAGGACTAGCGGTTCCGTACGAGCAGTACTTC
>-|-|TRBV6-1|TRBJ2-5|16
CASSEAIWGGKETQYF
TGTGCCAGCAGTGAAGCGATTTGGGGCGGGAAAGAGACCCAGTACTTC
>-|-|TRBV6-5|TRBJ2-1|13
CASRALSYNEQFF
TGTGCCAGCAGAGCCTTATCCTACAATGAGCAGTTCTTC
>once|-|TRBV27|TRBJ1-1|15
CASSYPPRDNTEAFF
TGTGCCAGCAGTTACCCCCCGCGGGACAACACTGAAGCTTTCTTT
>-|-|TRBV11-3|TRBJ2-7|16
CASSLVSGGGGYEQYF
TGTGCCAGCAGCTTAGTTTCGGGGGGCGGAGGCTACGAGCAGTACTTC
>once|TRBD1|TRBV7-9|TRBJ1-6|14
CASSSGQSNSPLHF
TGTGCCAGCAGCTCGGGACAGAGCAATTCACCCCTCCACTTT
>-|TRBD2|TRBV29-1|TRBJ2-3|15
CSVVGLAGPTDTQYF
TGCAGCGTTGTTGGACTAGCGGGCCCCACAGATACGCAGTATTTT
>-|-|TRBV10-3|TRBJ2-5|14
CAISESPGEETQYF
TGTGCCATCAGTGAGTCTCCGGGGGAAGAGACCCAGTACTTC